This TCR beta chain was sequenced for a study of T cell clones after liver transplantation (dated by TCRdb to the late 2010s). Concerning the study at large: The samples were obtained from ITN030ST, a randomized trial that attempted immunosuppression withdrawal within 2 years after liver transplantation. After a pre-transplant mixed lymphocyte reaction, TCRbeta sequencing was used to pinpoint donor-reactive T cell clones, which were subsequently tracked in post-transplant blood. As an antigen-independent comparator for donor-reactive sequences, third party-reactive TCRbeta sequences were also identified from pre-transplant MLRs. Three of the eight recipients were HCV-positive; the others were transplanted for non-autoimmune, non-viral indications. The subjects received no induction therapy and were kept on standard immunosuppression until randomization at 12-24 months post-transplant. Tolerance was defined as complete immunosuppression withdrawal for at least one year with no rise in liver enzymes beyond twice the upper limit of normal. Blood samples were collected pre-transplant, then pre-randomization ahead of withdrawal, and finally post-randomization once withdrawal had either been completed or failed. Of the 8 liver transplant recipients making up the studied cohort, 3 were classified as tolerant and 5 as non-tolerant.

CDR1 MNHNY and CDR2 SVGAGI were looked up in the germline V gene (reference sequence). Clipping removes 2 bases from V and 3 bases from J, with 2 as the unmatched junction base count. The CDR3 holds 14 amino acids from the cysteine to the phenylalanine. The read is trimmed to its CDR3 DNA, 42 bases read in frame from base 1. In the case of this clone: It lacks a known antigen. No per-base quality is available; no much larger clone lies one base away.

Broader findings and caveats from the paper: In 5 of 8 subjects, circulating donor-reactive CD4 TCRbeta sequences decreased significantly after transplant, regardless of tolerance or HCV status. When repertoire turnover was taken into account, detection of donor-reactive sequences was significantly reduced in 7 of 8 subjects for CD4 and in 8 of 8 subjects for CD8. A greater decline was seen for donor-reactive sequences than for third party-reactive sequences, suggesting partial antigen-specific deletion unrelated to withdrawal success. Because of small, heterogeneous patient numbers and non-standardized post-transplant time points, the conclusions were only preliminary. Because allograft tissue specimens were not available, migration of donor-reactive T cells into the graft, rather than deletion, may have occurred. Low numbers of available donor cells limited the measurable donor-reactive repertoire in a couple of subjects.

Unstimulated PBMCs, after thawing, were stained for CD3, CD4 and CD8 and then FACS-sorted into CD3+CD4+ and CD3+CD8+ populations. Randomization to immunosuppression withdrawal applied to every one of the 8 studied subjects. The Qiagen DNeasy Blood and Tissue Kit was used to isolate genomic DNA. High-throughput TCRbeta CDR3 sequencing of frozen genomic DNA was performed by immunoSEQ, including PCR amplification, mapping, bias correction and internal controls. The authors' pipeline ran thus. Only productive rearrangements were retained, with each unique TCRbeta sequence defined by its CDR3 nucleotide sequence together with its V and J gene. A sequence counted as donor-reactive only if the sequence showed at least 5-fold expansion in CFSE-low cells compared with unstimulated pre-transplant cells and had a frequency of at least 0.01%. Minimum frequency thresholds were set for each subject based on the unstimulated sample with the lowest template count, ensuring at least 90% detection power. Jensen-Shannon divergence between the top 1000 TCRbeta sequences after and before transplant was used to measure repertoire turnover. Two-sided Fisher's exact tests were used to test for changes in how often donor-reactive sequences were detected. TCRdb obtained this table from immuneACCESS and retained in-frame rearrangements with V and J assigned. These tables miss some clones; where compared with another copy, unresolved V genes account for less than half of the shortfall, and the remainder is unexplained. Clonal size and the V and J genes are those of that table, whereas D and trimming came from the DNA. The sample table lists about 70,000 clones, 75% to 90% of them with a count of one. Approximately 0.73% of the sample is in the top ten clones.

Recombination joined TRBV6-6 with TRBJ2-7; TRBD1 lines up with 9 middle nucleotides. The sequences come from CD4+ T cells from blood, collected 12 months after liver transplant. The receptor was derived from a human patient who received a liver transplant. Following transplantation, T cells from the graft donor may be among those present. DNA sequence: TGTGCCAGCAGTTACGGGACAGGGTACTACGAGCAGTACTTC. Its protein is CASSYGTGYYEQYF.